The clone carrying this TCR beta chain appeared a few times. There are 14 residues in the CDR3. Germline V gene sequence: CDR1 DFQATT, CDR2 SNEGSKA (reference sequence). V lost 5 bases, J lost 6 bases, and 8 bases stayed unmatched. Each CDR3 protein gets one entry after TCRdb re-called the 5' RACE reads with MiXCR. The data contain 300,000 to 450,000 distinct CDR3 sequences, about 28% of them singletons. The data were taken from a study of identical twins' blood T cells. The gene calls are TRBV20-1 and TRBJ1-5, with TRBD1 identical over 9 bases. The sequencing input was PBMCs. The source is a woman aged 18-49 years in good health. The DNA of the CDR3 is TGCAGTGCTGCGACAGGGGGGTCTAGTCAGCCCCAGCATTTT. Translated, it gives CSAATGGSSQPQHF.